The source of this TCR beta chain is a study of shared clonotypes between healthy human individuals. On the study more broadly: Plates per donor: three CD4 naive, three CD4 memory, two CD8 naive, one CD8 memory.

Comments on this clone: Its specificity is unknown.

CDR3 length: 14 residues. Germline trimming cut 5 bases from V and 6 bases from J; bases unmatched to any gene: 9. The germline gives CDR1 SGHVS, CDR2 FQNEAQ. Points from the study as a whole: Shared across a few donors were around 5% of the naive CD4 clonotypes.

The method was immunoSEQ multiplex PCR; TCRdb's version includes in-frame clones alone and lacks a portion of them. The profile shows about 1.1 million clones, approximately 80% of them singletons. Input material: memory CD4+ T cells from PBMCs. Noted subset: CD45RA-negative fraction. The chain is built from TRBV7-8 and TRBJ2-7; 8 bases line up with TRBD2. The clonotype originates from a man in his late teens or twenties in good health. Some clones in this sample may be carry-over from other donors' samples. The CDR3 nucleotides are TGTGCCAGCAGCGAGCGGGAGTCGAGGCGCGAGCAGTACTTC. Its translation is CASSERESRREQYF.